This T cell receptor (beta chain) was found in a study of vaccination and CD4 T cells after COVID-19. Turning to the study itself: Post-COVID samples had a sampling time that fell a median around 100 days after diagnosis (range 35 to 161). Median time from second vaccine dose to sampling was around 72 days (14 to 241). Cultures acting as controls obtained a CEFX pool, an HIV-1 Nef pool, or no peptide.

Cultured CD4+ T-cell DNA underwent Oncomine TCR Beta short-read sequencing. A single record per CDR3 protein comes from TCRdb applying MiXCR to the PCR reads. The repertoire holds around 7,800 distinct CDR3 sequences, with around a third as singletons. Treatment defined: roughly 10-day PBMC culture with coronavirus spike peptide pools or control peptides (ViraFEST assay). From the unexposed donor, CD4+ T cells were collected ahead of the COVID-19 pandemic (2011-2018). The germline V gene encodes CDR1 LGHDT and CDR2 YNNKEL (reference sequence). Trimming cost V 1 base and J 4 bases, with 13 bases left between them. This CDR3 is 15 amino acids long. On this clonotype itself: Its antigen remains unidentified.

The chain recombines TRBV3-1 with TRBJ1-1, with unresolved D. The clonotype originates from a human donor in good health. What was sequenced was CD4+ T cells from blood, cultured in vitro. The CDR3 bases are TGTGCCAGCAGCCAAGGGCAAAAAGGAAGCACTGAAGCTTTCTTT. This translates into CASSQGQKGSTEAFF.